The TCR beta chain described here comes from a study of cytomegalovirus exposure and HLA in healthy donors. The PCR employed 60 Vbeta primers together with 13 Jbeta primers. Clones were sequenced by immunoSEQ multiplex PCR, and TCRdb holds only the in-frame ones, with some missing. The data show 75,000 to 85,000 clones, and the top ten clones hold approximately 0.58%. Germline V gives CDR1 LGHNA, CDR2 YSLEER. The J segment lost 7 bases and the V segment lost 0 bases, leaving 5 bases of the junction unmatched. This CDR3 contains 16 residues. The rearrangement links TRBV4-3 to TRBJ1-4; 10 nucleotides agree with TRBD1. This clonotype originated in a man aged 45 to 65 in good health and CMV-seronegative. The sequenced sample was PBMCs. The CDR3 sequence is CASSQDYGTGAEKLFF. CDR3 nucleotides: TGCGCCAGCAGCCAAGACTACGGGACAGGGGCTGAAAAACTGTTTTTT.